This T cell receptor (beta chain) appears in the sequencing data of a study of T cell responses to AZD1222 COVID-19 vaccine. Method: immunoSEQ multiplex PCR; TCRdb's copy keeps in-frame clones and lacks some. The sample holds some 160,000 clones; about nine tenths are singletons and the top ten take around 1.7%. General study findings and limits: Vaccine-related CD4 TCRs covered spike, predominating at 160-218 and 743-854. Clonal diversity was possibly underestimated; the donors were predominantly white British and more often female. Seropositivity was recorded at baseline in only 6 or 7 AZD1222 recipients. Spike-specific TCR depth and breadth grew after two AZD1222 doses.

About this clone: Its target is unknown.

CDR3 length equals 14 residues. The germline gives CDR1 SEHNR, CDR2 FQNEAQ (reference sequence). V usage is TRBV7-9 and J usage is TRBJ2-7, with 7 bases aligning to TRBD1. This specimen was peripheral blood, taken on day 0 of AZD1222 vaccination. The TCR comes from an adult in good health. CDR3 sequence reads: CAVGHRGNVHEQYF. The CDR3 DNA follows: TGTGCGGTGGGCCACAGGGGAAATGTTCACGAGCAGTACTTC.